One and the same sample provided the 8 T cell receptor beta chains below, sequenced in a study of regulatory T cells in long-lasting Graves disease. As to time point: newly diagnosed GD, antithyroid drugs for less than 3 months. PBMCs were the source of the RNA used for TCR sequencing. HTBI primers from iRepertoire and Arm-PCR of CDR3 regions yielded the TCR beta libraries. TCRdb re-analysed the multiplex PCR reads in MiXCR, keeping a single row per CDR3 protein. The table has 400,000 to 500,000 distinct CDR3 sequences, roughly 15% seen once. The same specimen was also included in a second study, on T cells in Graves' hyperthyroidism and ophthalmopathy.

Sequencing was performed on peripheral blood mononuclear cells (PBMCs), taken at new diagnosis, from a patient treated with antithyroid drugs. The receptors derive from a woman younger than 30 with Graves disease.

The gene calls are TRBV28 and TRBJ1-5; D unresolved. Looked up from germline, CDR1 is MDHEN and CDR2 is SYDVKM. This CDR3 spans 14 amino acids. V dropped 5 bases and J dropped 0 bases, with 8 bases sitting between them. The CDR3 region has the DNA TGTGCCAGCAGTGACGGATATAGCAATCAGCCCCAGCATTTT. This encodes CASSDGYSNQPQHF.

This clonotype was found many times. CDR3 loop: CASSWGGEQFF. In nucleotides, the CDR3 is TGTGCCAGCAGTTGGGGAGGAGAGCAGTTCTTC. This chain links TRBV12-3 or TRBV12-4 with TRBJ2-1; the D gene is possibly TRBD2 (6 bases). Trimming pared 4 bases from V and 10 bases from J, leaving 8 bases between. The CDR3 is made up of 11 amino acids.

Only a few counts were recorded for this clonotype. The CDR3 DNA sequence: TGTGCCAGCAGCACCGGACAGAGAACGAGGGGGGCCAACGTCCTGACTTTC. Translation gives CASSTGQRTRGANVLTF. The chain couples TRBV9 to TRBJ2-6; D perhaps matches TRBD1 (6 bases). V lost 4 bases and J lost 4, with 18 bases in between. The CDR3 loop spans 17 amino acids. CDR1 is SGDLS, CDR2 YYNGEE, per germline.

Comments on this clonotype: One base away lies a much larger clone, so this may be a sequencing read error. V gene TRBV7-2 combines with J gene TRBJ2-3; TRBD2 matches 7 bases. The V gene's germline CDR1 is SGHTA and CDR2 FQGNSA. V lost 5 bases to trimming and J lost 1 base; unmatched junction nucleotides: 9. This CDR3 contains 16 residues. Written as DNA, the CDR3 is TGTGCCAGCAGCATCGCGAGACTAGCTGGCACAGATACGCAGTATTTT. Protein: CASSIARLAGTDTQYF.

This clonotype was detected many times. The CDR3 region has the DNA TGTGCCAGCAGCTCCCCCCTTTGGCGGGGGTCCAATGAGCAGTTCTTC. This codes for CASSSPLWRGSNEQFF. This chain connects TRBV7-9 to TRBJ2-1; 7 positions agree with TRBD2. This CDR3 contains 16 residues. Looked up from germline, CDR1 is SEHNR and CDR2 is FQNEAQ (reference sequence). Trimming cost V 4 bases and J 6 bases; bases outside gene matches: 12.

The V gene is TRBV18, the J gene TRBJ2-2, with no clear D. V was shortened by 3 bases and J by 8 bases, with 22 bases between the two germline ends. The V gene's germline CDR1 is KGHSH and CDR2 LQKENI. This CDR3 spans 17 amino acids. The CDR3 region has the DNA TGTGCCAGCTCACCGATGGGTGTTCAGGCCCTTCAAGGGGAGCTGTTTTTT. Translation: CASSPMGVQALQGELFF.

This clonotype has ten or more counts. V usage is TRBV28 and J usage is TRBJ2-1; D remains unclear. Germline V gene lookup returns CDR1 MDHEN and CDR2 SYDVKM. The ends were cut back, 7 bases at V and 4 bases at J, with 20 bases in the middle. The CDR3 sequence is 16 residues long. DNA of the CDR3: TGTGCCAGCACCGCCCGCACAGTTCTTTCGTACAATGAGCAGTTCTTC. The encoded protein is CASTARTVLSYNEQFF. Full variable domain (missing parts from reference TRBV28 and TRBJ2-1): DVKVTQSSRYLVKRTGEKVFLECVQDMDHENMFWYRQDPGLGLRLIYFSYDVKMKEKGDIPEGYSVSREKKERFSLILESASTNQTSMYLCASTARTVLSYNEQFFGPGTRLTVL.

This clonotype was picked up many times. The chain is built from TRBV28 and TRBJ1-1; TRBD1 aligns across 9 bases. The CDR3 has 15 residues. After removal of 3 bases from V and 1 base from J, the junction contained 3 bases not matched to a gene. The germline V gene encodes CDR1 MDHEN and CDR2 SYDVKM. The CDR3 DNA is TGTGCCAGCAGTTTTCCGGGACAGGGGAACACTGAAGCTTTCTTT. Protein product: CASSFPGQGNTEAFF.